The clone carrying this TCR beta chain was counted a single time. Its antigen remains unknown. Donors, healthy HIV-negative adults, lacked recent acute infections or vaccinations. DNA at approximately 200 ng, 25,000 to 35,000 T cell genomes, went into sorted-subset replicate PCRs. Using immunoSEQ multiplex PCR, the repertoire was profiled, and TCRdb retains in-frame clones only, with some absent. Of roughly 2.2 million clones in the sample, 90% to 95% were seen once. Looked up from germline, CDR1 is SGHRS and CDR2 is YFSETQ. The J segment lost 0 bases and the V segment lost 4 bases, leaving 3 bases of the junction unmatched. This CDR3 is 15 amino acids long. The data were taken from a study of shared clonotypes between healthy human individuals. Study as a whole: Plates per donor: three CD4 naive, three CD4 memory, two CD8 naive, one CD8 memory.

Findings and limits, study-wide: The authors sampled blood alone, and tissue repertoires likely differ.

The receptor was derived from a man in his late teens or twenties in good health. Some clones in this sample may be carry-over from other donors' samples. The specimen was naive CD4+ T cells from PBMCs. Subset of the sample: CD45RA+ positively selected. J is TRBJ1-4 and V is TRBV5-1; 7 bases are shared with TRBD1. For the CDR3, the DNA is TGCGCCAGCAGCGCGGGGACAGCAACTAATGAAAAACTGTTTTTT. Protein product: CASSAGTATNEKLFF.